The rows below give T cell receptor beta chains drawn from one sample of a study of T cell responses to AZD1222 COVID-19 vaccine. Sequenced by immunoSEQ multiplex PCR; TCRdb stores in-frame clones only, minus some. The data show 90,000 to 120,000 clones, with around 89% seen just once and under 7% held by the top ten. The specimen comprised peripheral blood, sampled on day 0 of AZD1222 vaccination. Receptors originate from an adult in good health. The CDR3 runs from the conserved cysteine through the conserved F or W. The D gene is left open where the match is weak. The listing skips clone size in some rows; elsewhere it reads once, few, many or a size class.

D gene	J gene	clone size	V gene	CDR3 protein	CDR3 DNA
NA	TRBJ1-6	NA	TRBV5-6	CASRYEVCPPIISPLHF	TGTGCCAGCAGGTATGAGGTATGTCCCCCTATAATTTCACCCCTCCACTTT
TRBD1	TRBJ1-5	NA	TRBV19	CASNRGLGNQPQHF	TGTGCCAGTAACAGGGGATTGGGAAATCAGCCCCAGCATTTT
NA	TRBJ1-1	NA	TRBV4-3	CASSQGLGQLNTEAFF	TGCGCCAGCAGCCAAGGTCTGGGGCAGCTAAACACTGAAGCTTTCTTT
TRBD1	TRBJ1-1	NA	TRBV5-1	CASSRLTGGSEAFF	TGCGCCAGCAGCCGATTAACAGGGGGCAGTGAAGCTTTCTTT
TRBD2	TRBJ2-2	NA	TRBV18	CASSTWTSGNTGELFF	TGTGCCAGCTCAACATGGACTAGCGGAAACACCGGGGAGCTGTTTTTT
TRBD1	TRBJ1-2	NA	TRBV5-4	CASSPDRGVYGYTF	TGTGCCAGCAGCCCTGACAGGGGGGTCTATGGCTACACCTTC
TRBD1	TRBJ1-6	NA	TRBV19	CASIKTGDNSPLHF	TGTGCCAGTATCAAGACAGGGGATAATTCACCCCTCCACTTT
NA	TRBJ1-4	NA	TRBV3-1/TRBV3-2	CASSQYNEKLFF	TGTGCCAGCAGCCAATATAATGAAAAACTGTTTTTT
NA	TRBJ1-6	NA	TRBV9	CASSPDGRNSPLHF	TGTGCCAGCAGCCCGGACGGAAGGAATTCACCCCTCCACTTT
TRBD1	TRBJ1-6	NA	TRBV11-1	CASSRQGQGSPLHF	TGTGCCAGCAGTCGACAGGGGCAGGGGTCACCCCTCCACTTT
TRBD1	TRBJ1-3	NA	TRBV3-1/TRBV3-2	CASSQATGGPGNTIYF	TGTGCCAGCAGCCAAGCTACAGGGGGCCCTGGAAACACCATATATTTT
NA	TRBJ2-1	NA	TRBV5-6	CASSSMGIGSYNEQFF	TGTGCCAGCAGCTCCATGGGGATTGGATCCTACAATGAGCAGTTCTTC
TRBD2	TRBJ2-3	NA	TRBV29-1	CSVTLGLAPSTDTQYF	TGCAGCGTTACACTAGGACTAGCGCCTAGCACAGATACGCAGTATTTT
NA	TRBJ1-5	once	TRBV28	CASSLMFQNRVDQPQHF	TGTGCCAGCAGTTTAATGTTTCAGAACAGAGTTGATCAGCCCCAGCATTTT
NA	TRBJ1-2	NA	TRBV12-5	CASGSDSLKYGYTF	TGTGCTAGTGGTTCGGACAGTCTTAAATATGGCTACACCTTC
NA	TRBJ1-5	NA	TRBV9	CASSAGRNENQPQHF	TGTGCCAGCAGCGCCGGACGGAATGAAAATCAGCCCCAGCATTTT
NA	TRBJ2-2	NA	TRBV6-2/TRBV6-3	CASSYSRTANTGELFF	TGTGCCAGCAGTTACTCGAGGACTGCGAACACCGGGGAGCTGTTTTTT
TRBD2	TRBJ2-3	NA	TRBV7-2	CASSSGLAGGTDTQYF	TGTGCCAGCAGCTCGGGACTAGCGGGAGGGACAGATACGCAGTATTTT
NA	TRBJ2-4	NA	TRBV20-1	CSASRGSGVAKNIQYF	TGCAGTGCTAGTCGGGGGTCGGGGGTAGCCAAAAACATTCAGTACTTC
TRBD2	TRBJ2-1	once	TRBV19	CASSKGLAGGQHEQFF	TGTGCCAGTAGTAAAGGACTAGCGGGAGGTCAGCATGAGCAGTTCTTC
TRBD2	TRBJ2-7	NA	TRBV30	CAWTPSGSFPEQYF	TGTGCCTGGACCCCTAGCGGGAGTTTCCCCGAGCAGTACTTC
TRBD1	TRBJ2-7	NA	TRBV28	CASSFTGTGSYEQYF	TGTGCCAGCAGTTTTACCGGGACAGGGTCCTACGAGCAGTACTTC
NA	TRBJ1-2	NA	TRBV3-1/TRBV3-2	CASSRRDLVGYTF	TGTGCCAGCAGTAGGAGGGACTTGGTTGGCTACACCTTC
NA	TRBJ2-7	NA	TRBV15	CATSRDRGGHEQYF	TGTGCCACCAGCAGAGATCGAGGGGGGCACGAGCAGTACTTC
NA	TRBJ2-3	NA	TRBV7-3	CASSLTAGSGTDTQYF	TGTGCCAGCAGCTTAACGGCAGGGTCGGGCACAGATACGCAGTATTTT
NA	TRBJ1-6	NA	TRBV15	CATKSLSSYNSPLHF	TGTGCCACCAAGTCGCTGAGCTCCTATAATTCACCCCTCCACTTT
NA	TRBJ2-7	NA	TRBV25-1	CASSMDAYEQYF	TGTGCCAGCAGTATGGACGCGTACGAGCAGTACTTC
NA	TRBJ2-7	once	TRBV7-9	CASSSTSGAEQYF	TGTGCCAGCAGCTCCACTTCGGGGGCCGAGCAGTACTTC
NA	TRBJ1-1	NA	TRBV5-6	CASSRLGTTLNTEAFF	TGTGCCAGCAGCCGGTTAGGGACAACCTTGAACACTGAAGCTTTCTTT
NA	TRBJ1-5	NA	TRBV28	CASSLSTVGNQPQHF	TGTGCCAGCAGTTTATCAACGGTGGGCAATCAGCCCCAGCATTTT
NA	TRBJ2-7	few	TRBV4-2	CASSPGRWRVPIDEQYF	TGTGCCAGCAGCCCAGGTCGGTGGCGGGTGCCTATAGACGAGCAGTACTTC
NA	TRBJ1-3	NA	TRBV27	CASSLRGSMGNTIYF	TGTGCCAGCAGTTTAAGGGGGTCCATGGGGAACACCATATATTTT
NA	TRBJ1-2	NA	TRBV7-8	CASSPTWGEGYTF	TGTGCCAGCAGCCCTACATGGGGCGAAGGCTACACCTTC
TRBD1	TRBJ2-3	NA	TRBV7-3	CASSNPGQGIPDTQYF	TGTGCCAGCTCCAATCCGGGACAGGGAATTCCAGATACGCAGTATTTT
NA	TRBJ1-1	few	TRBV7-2	CASSSPRGGTEAFF	TGTGCCAGCAGCTCCCCTCGCGGGGGCACTGAAGCTTTCTTT
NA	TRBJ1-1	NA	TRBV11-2	CASSPGGSGTEAFF	TGTGCCAGCAGTCCGGGTGGGTCGGGCACTGAAGCTTTCTTT